This passage covers 31 T cell receptor beta chains from one sample sequenced in a study of blood T cell repertoires in COVID-19. Libraries were prepared by immunoSEQ multiplex PCR; TCRdb keeps only in-frame clonotypes and omits some of them. This table has 150,000 or so clones, 87% appearing once. Sequenced input: peripheral blood. Receptor source: an elderly man with acute or convalescent COVID-19.

This CDR3 is CASRGDRGIEDSPLHF. The CDR3 bases are TGTGCCAGCAGAGGGGACAGGGGTATTGAGGATTCACCCCTCCACTTT. V and J are TRBV9 and TRBJ1-6; 10 nucleotides agree with TRBD1. There are 16 residues in the CDR3. V gave up 5 bases and J gave up 8 bases; unmatched junction bases: 10. Looked up from germline, CDR1 is SGDLS and CDR2 is YYNGEE.

The V and J genes are TRBV5-4 and TRBJ2-2; D is undetermined. The CDR3 runs 13 residues. CDR1 SGHNT and CDR2 YYREEE come from the germline V gene (reference sequence). With 7 bases removed from V and 0 bases from J, the gap between germline ends came to 7 bases. CDR3 coding DNA: TGTGCCAGCCGGGTGCCGAACACCGGGGAGCTGTTTTTT. Its protein is CASRVPNTGELFF.

The rearrangement uses TRBV2 and TRBJ1-1, with D possibly being TRBD1 (5 bases). The CDR3 runs to 13 residues. Germline V gene sequence: CDR1 SNHLY, CDR2 FYNNEI. V gave up 4 bases and J gave up 1 base, with 7 bases separating them. The CDR3 DNA reads as TGTGCCAGCAGTGCAGGGCGGAACACTGAAGCTTTCTTT. It codes for CASSAGRNTEAFF. The variable domain in full, with the rest retrieved from reference TRBV2 and TRBJ1-1, is EPEVTQTPSHQVTQMGQEVILRCVPISNHLYFYWYRQILGQKVEFLVSFYNNEISEKSEIFDDQFSVERPDGSNFTLKIRSTKLEDSAMYFCASSAGRNTEAFFGQGTRLTVV.

This chain links TRBV7-9 with TRBJ1-4; D is unresolved. V lost 2 bases and J 8 bases, leaving 12 bases between the germline ends. The germline CDR1 and CDR2 sequences are SEHNR and FQNEAQ (reference sequence). The CDR3 contains 14 residues. CDR3 nucleotide sequence: TGTGCCAGCAGCTTAACGAGGGTCGGGGAAAAACTGTTTTTT. It encodes CASSLTRVGEKLFF.

This clone is a singleton in its sample. Here the CDR3 reads CASSYGGAPDTQYF. CDR3 coding DNA: TGTGCCAGCAGTTATGGGGGGGCACCAGATACGCAGTATTTT. The chain combines TRBV27 with TRBJ2-3; perhaps TRBD2 as D (7 bases). This CDR3 contains 14 residues. The V end lost 4 bases, the J end lost 4 bases, and 12 bases lay between the germline ends. CDR1 is MNHEY, CDR2 SMNVEV, per germline (reference sequence).

V usage is TRBV18 and J usage is TRBJ2-5; a possible D gene is TRBD1 (5 bases). The CDR3 has 14 residues. From germline, CDR1 is KGHSH and CDR2 LQKENI. With 1 base removed from V and 5 bases from J, the gap between germline ends came to 11 bases. CDR3 nucleotide sequence: TGTGCCAGCTCACCACTACAGGATGGGGAGACCCAGTACTTC. Translating gives CASSPLQDGETQYF.

This sequence joins TRBV18 and TRBJ1-1; 9 bases align to TRBD1. J was trimmed by 6 bases and V by 0 bases; bases with no gene match: 8. This CDR3 spans 16 amino acids. Germline V gives CDR1 KGHSH, CDR2 LQKENI. The CDR3 DNA follows: TGTGCCAGCTCACCACCCCGTACACAGGGGGCATCTGAAGCTTTCTTT. Residues: CASSPPRTQGASEAFF.

The V gene is TRBV7-8, the J gene TRBJ2-7, with D perhaps TRBD2 (5 bases). The V gene's germline CDR1 is SGHVS and CDR2 FQNEAQ. The CDR3 extends over 13 amino acids. Trimming took 3 bases from V and 4 from J, leaving 10 bases between them. The CDR3 DNA reads as TGTGCCAGCAGCTTGGAGGTTTATTACGAGCAGTACTTC. This gives the protein CASSLEVYYEQYF.

The chain is built from TRBV2 and TRBJ2-7; weak D call: TRBD1 (5 bases). Trimming pared 5 bases from V and 2 bases from J, leaving 10 bases between. Germline loops: CDR1 SNHLY, CDR2 FYNNEI. The CDR3 has 13 amino acids. The CDR3 reads CASSRDSAYEQYF. For the CDR3, the DNA is TGTGCCAGCAGTCGCGACAGCGCCTACGAGCAGTACTTC. Full variable domain (rest looked up from reference TRBV2 and TRBJ2-7): EPEVTQTPSHQVTQMGQEVILRCVPISNHLYFYWYRQILGQKVEFLVSFYNNEISEKSEIFDDQFSVERPDGSNFTLKIRSTKLEDSAMYFCASSRDSAYEQYFGPGTRLTVT.

CDR3 amino acids: CASSTGTLPNSPLHF. CDR3 DNA: TGTGCCAGCAGTACAGGGACACTTCCGAATTCACCCCTCCACTTT. This chain connects TRBV27 to TRBJ1-6, with a tentative D call TRBD1 (6 bases). CDR1 and CDR2 from the germline V gene are MNHEY and SMNVEV (reference sequence). V was pared by 5 bases and J by 7 bases, with 15 bases between. The CDR3 contains 15 residues.

V and J are TRBV7-9 and TRBJ1-2; D not resolved. Germline-derived CDR1 and CDR2 are SEHNR and FQNEAQ (reference sequence). Trimming pared 3 bases from V and 1 base from J, leaving 6 bases between. CDR3 size: 13 residues. In nucleotides, the CDR3 is TGTGCCAGCAGCTTTGAGAGTAACTATGGCTACACCTTC. This codes for CASSFESNYGYTF.

The rearrangement links TRBV30 to TRBJ2-1; D call uncertain. Trimming shortened V by 5 bases and J by 0 bases, and 8 bases separated the two germline ends. The CDR3 consists of 13 residues. Germline CDR1 GTSNPN, CDR2 SVGIG (reference sequence). CDR3 amino acids: CAWRFSSYNEQFF. The CDR3 DNA reads TGTGCCTGGCGTTTCAGCTCCTACAATGAGCAGTTCTTC. The full variable domain, with the rest looked up from reference TRBV30 and TRBJ2-1, is SQTIHQWPATLVQPVGSPLSLECTVEGTSNPNLYWYRQAAGRGLQLLFYSVGIGQISSEVPQNLSASRPQDRQFILSSKKLLLSDSGFYLCAWRFSSYNEQFFGPGTRLTVL.

This clone was seen a few times. The J gene is TRBJ1-2, the V gene TRBV12-3 or TRBV12-4, with a tentative D call TRBD1 (5 bases). The CDR3 covers 12 residues. The ends were cut back, 2 bases at V and 8 bases at J, with 9 bases in the middle. The chain's CDR3 is CASSLRGIGYTF. As DNA, the CDR3 is TGTGCCAGCAGTTTACGGGGGATCGGCTACACCTTC.

The chain joins TRBV6-5 to TRBJ1-4; D perhaps matches TRBD1 (5 bases). The CDR3 totals 14 residues. Deletions cut 6 bases from V and 8 bases from J, with 16 bases between. Germline V gene sequence: CDR1 MNHEY, CDR2 SVGAGI. This CDR3 reads CASRMGYQGEKLFF. DNA of the CDR3: TGTGCCAGCAGGATGGGTTATCAGGGAGAAAAACTGTTTTTT.

The rearrangement uses TRBV7-6 and TRBJ2-7, with a weak D call TRBD1 (5 bases). Germline CDR1 SGHVS, CDR2 FNYEAQ. Deletions cut 1 base from V and 4 bases from J, with 8 bases between. This CDR3 spans 13 amino acids. The DNA for the CDR3 is TGTGCCAGCAGCTTAGGACAGCCTTACGAGCAGTACTTC. It is translated as CASSLGQPYEQYF.

This chain links TRBV6-6 with TRBJ2-3, with D possibly matching TRBD2 (6 bases). CDR1 is MNHNY, CDR2 SVGAGI, per germline (reference sequence). The germline V and J ends were trimmed by 0 bases and 4 bases, with 8 bases remaining between them. This CDR3 region has 14 residues. CDR3 nucleotide sequence: TGTGCCAGCAGTTACTCAGGCGGGGCAGATACGCAGTATTTT. It yields the protein CASSYSGGADTQYF.

This clone was seen only once. The CDR3 nucleotides are TGTGCCAGCGGAGGGTTAAAGGCAGGCGACTTCTACAATGAGCAGTTCTTC. This codes for CASGGLKAGDFYNEQFF. V and J are TRBV7-8 and TRBJ2-1; D is perhaps TRBD2 (6 bases). The germline gives CDR1 SGHVS, CDR2 FQNEAQ. The CDR3 runs 17 residues. Deletions cut 8 bases from V and 3 bases from J, with 23 bases between.

This clone showed up just once. The chain couples TRBV5-1 to TRBJ1-2; the match to TRBD1 covers 9 bases. V was pared by 3 bases and J by 8 bases, with 2 bases of the junction left unmatched. CDR1 SGHRS and CDR2 YFSETQ come from the germline V gene. The CDR3 has 12 residues. In nucleotides, the CDR3 is TGCGCCAGCAGCTGGGACAGGGACGGCTACACCTTC. It codes for CASSWDRDGYTF.

This clone was observed a handful of times. CDR3: CASSITGGGYGELFF. The CDR3, as DNA: TGTGCCAGCAGTATTACAGGGGGCGGTTACGGGGAGCTGTTTTTT. The chain is built from TRBV6-5 and TRBJ2-2; 9 nucleotides line up with TRBD1. V lost 5 bases and J lost 7; bases outside the gene matches: 8. CDR3 length equals 15 residues. In germline, CDR1 is MNHEY, CDR2 SVGAGI.

The chain links TRBV7-9 to TRBJ1-3; 9 bases line up with TRBD1. Germline CDR1 and CDR2: SEHNR and FQNEAQ (reference sequence). Germline trimming cut 5 bases from V and 4 bases from J; bases unmatched to any gene: 9. The CDR3 is 16 residues long. This chain's CDR3 is CASSPLGQGMGNTIYF. The DNA for the CDR3 is TGTGCCAGCAGCCCCCTTGGACAGGGGATGGGAAACACCATATATTTT.

The chain links TRBV12-3 or TRBV12-4 to TRBJ2-1, with D possibly matching TRBD1 (5 bases). V was clipped by 6 bases and J by 7 bases, with 10 bases between them. The length of the CDR3 is 12 residues. CDR3 loop: CASSQGVNEQFF. The CDR3 DNA follows: TGTGCCAGCAGCCAGGGTGTGAATGAGCAGTTCTTC.

There are a few counts of this clone. J is TRBJ2-2 and V is TRBV5-1, with TRBD1 matching over 8 bases. Trimming at V came to 0 bases and at J to 6 bases, leaving 4 bases not matched to a gene. This CDR3 is built from 15 residues. Germline V gene lookup returns CDR1 SGHRS and CDR2 YFSETQ. The CDR3 loop is CASSLVAGGPGELFF. The CDR3 bases are TGCGCCAGCAGCTTGGTAGCAGGGGGCCCCGGGGAGCTGTTTTTT.

The rearrangement uses TRBV28 and TRBJ1-5; 12 positions agree with TRBD1. J gave up 2 bases and V 7 bases, and 9 bases lay outside the gene matches. Per the germline V gene, CDR1 is MDHEN and CDR2 is SYDVKM. The CDR3 runs 17 residues. CDR3 nucleotide sequence: TGTGCCAGCATTGGGACAGGGGGCTGGGTTGGCAATCAGCCCCAGCATTTT. Encoded protein: CASIGTGGWVGNQPQHF.

The CDR3 region is CASSGGGGLVVGNTIYF. CDR3 coding DNA: TGTGCCAGCAGTGGCGGCGGGGGGCTGGTAGTTGGGAACACCATATATTTT. V is TRBV6-1 and J is TRBJ1-3, with TRBD1 as a possible D gene (6 bases). The CDR3 consists of 17 residues. Germline values: CDR1 MNHNS, CDR2 SASEGT. V shed 4 bases and J shed 7 bases, with 23 bases lying between them.

In this sample, this clone turned up once. V usage is TRBV7-9 and J usage is TRBJ1-1; D ambiguous. Per the germline V gene, CDR1 is SEHNR and CDR2 is FQNEAQ (reference sequence). V gave up 3 bases and J gave up 1 base, with 9 bases separating them. The CDR3 extends over 14 amino acids. The CDR3 DNA reads as TGTGCCAGCAGCTTTTGGGAGCAGAACACTGAAGCTTTCTTT. Its translation: CASSFWEQNTEAFF.

This clone occurred once. The gene calls are TRBV12-3 or TRBV12-4 and TRBJ1-2; 8 bases agree with TRBD1. After removal of 6 bases from V and 7 bases from J, the junction contained 7 bases not matched to a gene. The CDR3 is made up of 13 amino acids. The CDR3 loop reads CASRAGGASGYTF. CDR3 in DNA: TGTGCCAGCAGGGCAGGGGGCGCATCTGGCTACACCTTC.

This chain joins TRBV7-8 and TRBJ1-2, with D unclear. Trimming cost V 1 base and J 0 bases, with 9 bases left between them. The CDR3 runs to 15 residues. The germline V gene encodes CDR1 SGHVS and CDR2 FQNEAQ. The CDR3 DNA follows: TGTGCCAGCAGCTTAGAGGGCGGGACTAACTATGGCTACACCTTC. Translating gives CASSLEGGTNYGYTF.

This sequence joins TRBV6-5 and TRBJ1-5; D uncertain. The CDR3 length is 14 residues. V was cut by 10 bases and J by 0 bases, with 13 bases left in between. CDR1 and CDR2 from the germline V gene are MNHEY and SVGAGI. CDR3 residues: CATAEAYSNQPQHF. Here the CDR3 DNA reads TGTGCCACTGCGGAAGCTTATAGCAATCAGCCCCAGCATTTT.

This chain uses TRBV24-1 with TRBJ2-1, with 7 bases that match TRBD2. Trimming at V came to 0 bases and at J to 0 bases, leaving 7 bases not matched to a gene. Germline-derived CDR1 and CDR2 are KGHDR and SFDVKD. CDR3 length: 18 residues. The CDR3 nucleotides are TGTGCCACCAGTGATTTGGCAGGGCAGCGGGACTCCTACAATGAGCAGTTCTTC. As protein: CATSDLAGQRDSYNEQFF.

The V gene is TRBV7-3, the J gene TRBJ2-1; 7 bases match TRBD1. V lost 2 bases and J lost 5; bases outside the gene matches: 15. This CDR3 spans 18 amino acids. The germline V gene has CDR1 SGHTA and CDR2 FQGTGA. CDR3 nucleotides: TGTGCCAGCAGCTTATACCCCACAGGGGTAGGAGGTGACAATGAGCAGTTCTTC. This gives the protein CASSLYPTGVGGDNEQFF.

V and J are TRBV5-4 and TRBJ1-1; D not resolved. CDR3 length equals 14 residues. Trimming removed 1 base from V and 0 bases from J, with 7 bases in between. In germline, CDR1 is SGHNT, CDR2 YYREEE (reference sequence). Here the CDR3 DNA reads TGTGCCAGCAGCTTGCCGGGGATGAACACTGAAGCTTTCTTT. Translating it yields CASSLPGMNTEAFF. Full variable domain (outside the CDR3, taken from reference TRBV5-4 and TRBJ1-1): ETGVTQSPTHLIKTRGQQVTLRCSSQSGHNTVSWYQQALGQGPQFIFQYYREEENGRGNFPPRFSGLQFPNYSSELNVNALELDDSALYLCASSLPGMNTEAFFGQGTRLTVV.